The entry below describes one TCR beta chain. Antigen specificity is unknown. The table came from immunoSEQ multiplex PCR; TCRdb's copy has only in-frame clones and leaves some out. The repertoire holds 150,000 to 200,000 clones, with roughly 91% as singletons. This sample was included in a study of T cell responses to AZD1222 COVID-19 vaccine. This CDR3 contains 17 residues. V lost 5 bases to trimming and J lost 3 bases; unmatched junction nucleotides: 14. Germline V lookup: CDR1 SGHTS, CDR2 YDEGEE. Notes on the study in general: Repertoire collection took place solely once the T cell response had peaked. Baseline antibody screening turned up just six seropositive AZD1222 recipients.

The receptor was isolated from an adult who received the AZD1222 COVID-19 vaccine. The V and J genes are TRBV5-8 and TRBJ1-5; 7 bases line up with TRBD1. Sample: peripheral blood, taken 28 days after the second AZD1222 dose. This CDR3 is CASRPPRTGSVNQPQHF. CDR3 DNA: TGTGCCAGCAGACCTCCTAGGACAGGTTCGGTCAATCAGCCCCAGCATTTT.